This passage covers 14 T cell receptor beta chains from one sample sequenced in a study of cytomegalovirus exposure and HLA in healthy donors. With 60 Vbeta and 13 Jbeta primers, the PCR was carried out. Sequencing used immunoSEQ multiplex PCR; TCRdb keeps in-frame clones, though not all of them. The table includes 65,000 to 85,000 clones, 10% detected once. The specimen was PBMCs. The receptors here all came from a man aged 60-69 years in good health and CMV-seropositive.

This clone has only a few counts. This chain connects TRBV7-9 to TRBJ1-2, with 10 positions matching TRBD1. The CDR3 totals 13 residues. The germline V gene has CDR1 SEHNR and CDR2 FQNEAQ (reference sequence). After removal of 4 bases from V and 5 bases from J, the junction contained 1 base not matched to a gene. The CDR3 region is CASSSGQGYGYTF. The CDR3 DNA follows: TGTGCCAGCAGCTCGGGACAGGGGTATGGCTACACCTTC.

This chain links TRBV7-2 with TRBJ1-1; D uncertain. V was pared by 6 bases and J by 2 bases, with 13 bases between. CDR1 and CDR2 from the germline V gene are SGHTA and FQGNSA. The CDR3 consists of 14 residues. CDR3 in DNA: TGTGCCAGCAGTCTCGACCGGGTCAACACTGAAGCTTTCTTT. It encodes CASSLDRVNTEAFF.

This clone turned up a few times. The gene calls are TRBV5-4 and TRBJ2-5; D possibly corresponds to TRBD2 (5 bases). V was shortened by 4 bases and J by 3 bases, with 16 bases between the two germline ends. The CDR3 is 15 residues long. Germline-derived CDR1 and CDR2 are SGHNT and YYREEE (reference sequence). This chain's CDR3 is CASSLAGISEETQYF. The CDR3 DNA reads as TGTGCCAGCAGCCTGGCCGGGATTTCCGAAGAGACCCAGTACTTC.

The gene calls are TRBV27 and TRBJ1-2; the D gene is possibly TRBD1 (5 bases). CDR3 length: 14 amino acids. V dropped 9 bases and J dropped 4 bases, with 18 bases sitting between them. Germline loops: CDR1 MNHEY, CDR2 SMNVEV (reference sequence). CDR3 coding DNA: TGTGCCAGTTACTCCTCGGGTAGGGGCTATGGCTACACCTTC. Translated, it gives CASYSSGRGYGYTF.

This clone was picked up a small number of times. V is TRBV11-2 and J is TRBJ2-3; 9 positions agree with TRBD2. Trimming at V came to 0 bases and at J to 6 bases, leaving 7 bases not matched to a gene. This CDR3 is built from 16 residues. Germline CDR1 and CDR2: SGHAT and FQNNGV. The CDR3 bases are TGTGCCAGCAGCTTAGATCTGGCGGGGGGGCCGGATACGCAGTATTTT. Its protein is CASSLDLAGGPDTQYF.

The V and J genes are TRBV6-1 and TRBJ2-3, with D possibly TRBD1 on 6 matching bases. The CDR3 has 13 residues. V was trimmed by 4 bases and J by 1 base, leaving 6 bases between them. Germline V gives CDR1 MNHNS, CDR2 SASEGT. The CDR3 bases are TGTGCCAGCAGTGGACAGGGCACAGATACGCAGTATTTT. Translation: CASSGQGTDTQYF.

This clone was counted a few times. The chain combines TRBV5-1 with TRBJ2-1; a possible D gene is TRBD2 (6 bases). V lost 0 bases to trimming and J lost 7 bases, with 8 bases between them. Germline V gives CDR1 SGHRS, CDR2 YFSETQ. The CDR3 is 13 amino acids. The chain's CDR3 is CASSLGLANEQFF. The DNA of the CDR3 is TGCGCCAGCAGCTTGGGGCTAGCGAATGAGCAGTTCTTC.

This clone turned up a few times. This rearrangement joins TRBV9 to TRBJ2-1; the D gene is possibly TRBD2 (6 bases). Trimming cost V 0 bases and J 4 bases, with 14 bases left between them. CDR1 is SGDLS, CDR2 YYNGEE, per germline. The CDR3 has 16 residues. CDR3 bases: TGTGCCAGCAGCGTAGGTGGGCTAGCGTTTTACAATGAGCAGTTCTTC. Its translation is CASSVGGLAFYNEQFF.

DNA for the CDR3: TGTGCCAGCAGACAGGCGGGAGGGCCCCAGCATTTT. This translates into CASRQAGGPQHF. The chain joins TRBV27 to TRBJ1-5; D is possibly TRBD1 (5 bases). Germline assignment: CDR1 MNHEY and CDR2 SMNVEV (reference sequence). Trimming removed 6 bases from V and 9 bases from J, with 12 bases in between. The CDR3 is 12 amino acids.

The chain links TRBV7-2 to TRBJ1-3; 10 bases are shared with TRBD1. Looked up from germline, CDR1 is SGHTA and CDR2 is FQGNSA. After removal of 3 bases from V and 2 bases from J, the junction contained 1 base not matched to a gene. This CDR3 region has 15 residues. Here the CDR3 DNA reads TGTGCCAGCAGCTTCGGGACAGGGGCTGGAAACACCATATATTTT. Translating it yields CASSFGTGAGNTIYF.

The sample holds a few counts of this clone. The chain carries TRBV6-1 and TRBJ2-6, with 7 bases identical to TRBD1. Germline-derived CDR1 and CDR2 are MNHNS and SASEGT. The V gene end was trimmed by 6 bases and the J gene end by 13 bases; junction bases not matched to a gene: 12. This CDR3 contains 14 residues. Here the CDR3 reads CASSEKGQGEVLTF. The CDR3 DNA reads TGTGCCAGCAGCGAAAAGGGGCAGGGGGAAGTCCTGACTTTC.

The CDR3 is CASSPRGDPAGEQYV. The CDR3 bases are TGCGCCAGCAGTCCCCGGGGGGACCCCGCCGGCGAGCAGTACGTC. This rearrangement joins TRBV5-1 to TRBJ2-7, with 7 bases that match TRBD2. The germline gives CDR1 SGHRS, CDR2 YFSETQ. V gave up 5 bases and J gave up 6 bases; unmatched junction bases: 14. The CDR3 spans 15 residues.

The chain is built from TRBV27 and TRBJ1-1, with 7 bases identical to TRBD1. The CDR3 runs 12 residues. Germline V gene sequence: CDR1 MNHEY, CDR2 SMNVEV (reference sequence). J gave up 8 bases and V 5 bases, and 5 bases lay outside the gene matches. CDR3 coding DNA: TGTGCCAGCAGTGGTAGACAGGGAGAAGCTTTCTTT. It specifies CASSGRQGEAFF.

The chain joins TRBV7-3 to TRBJ2-2; 10 bases map to TRBD2. This CDR3 spans 15 amino acids. The V segment lost 4 bases and the J segment 7 bases; nucleotides outside the gene matches: 6. Looked up from germline, CDR1 is SGHTA and CDR2 is FQGTGA. CDR3 sequence (DNA): TGTGCCAGCAGCTCCTCGGGACTAGCGAACGGGGAGCTGTTTTTT. As protein: CASSSSGLANGELFF.